This T cell receptor beta chain appears in the sequencing data of a study of blood T cell repertoires in COVID-19. Study at large: Material from acute and convalescent COVID-19 was sourced from the United States, Italy and Spain.

From germline, CDR1 is SGHVS and CDR2 FQNEAQ. This CDR3 spans 12 amino acids. V shed 4 bases and J shed 3 bases, with 4 bases lying between them. TCRdb's copy holds only in-frame clones and misses some; the assay was immunoSEQ multiplex PCR. This sample has roughly 150,000 clones, with about 80% found just once. The TCR originated in a woman of 80 years or more with acute or convalescent COVID-19. The chain recombines TRBV7-8 with TRBJ1-5; D gene ambiguous. The sample comprised peripheral blood. CDR3 coding DNA: TGTGCCAGCAGCTCCCTCAATCAGCCCCAGCATTTT. This encodes CASSSLNQPQHF.